A selection of T cell receptor beta chains follows, all from one sample in a study of shared clonotypes between healthy human individuals. The data were produced by immunoSEQ multiplex PCR, yet TCRdb's version contains in-frame clones alone and is incomplete. This sample has hundreds of thousands of clones, with around 72% found just once. The sequenced sample consisted of memory CD4+ T cells sorted from blood. These receptors were taken from a woman between 25 and 40 years old in good health. Both conserved end residues are part of each CDR3. The order of the fields is CDR3 DNA, CDR3 protein, V gene, J gene, D gene, clone size. D genes are given only for firm matches. Not all rows give a size; the values are once, few, many and, for expanded clones, a class.

DNA: TGTGCCAGTAGTATTTTAGGGGTCGGGAACGAGCAGTACTTC
CDR3: CASSILGVGNEQYF
V: TRBV19
J: TRBJ2-7
D: .
size: .

DNA: TGTGCCAGCAGCCAAAGGCAGGGCCAAATCTACGAGCAGTACTTC
CDR3: CASSQRQGQIYEQYF
V: TRBV14
J: TRBJ2-7
D: .
size: .

DNA: TGTGCCAGCACGGGACAGAAGCAAGAGACCCAGTACTTC
CDR3: CASTGQKQETQYF
V: TRBV2
J: TRBJ2-5
D: TRBD1
size: .

DNA: TGTGCCAGCAGTTACCGGGCTAGCGCCTACGAGCAGTACTTC
CDR3: CASSYRASAYEQYF
V: TRBV6-5
J: TRBJ2-7
D: .
size: .

DNA: TGTGCCAGCAGCTTGGAGGGGGGGTACAATGAGCAGTTCTTC
CDR3: CASSLEGGYNEQFF
V: TRBV5-4
J: TRBJ2-1
D: .
size: .

DNA: TGTGCCAGCAGCCGGCGGGGAGGACAGGGTTTCGATGAGCAGTTCTTC
CDR3: CASSRRGGQGFDEQFF
V: TRBV4-2
J: TRBJ2-1
D: TRBD1
size: .

DNA: TGTGCCAGCAGCGCCGTCGGGGTTAAAAACTATGGCTACACCTTC
CDR3: CASSAVGVKNYGYTF
V: TRBV5-6
J: TRBJ1-2
D: .
size: .

DNA: TGTGCCAGCAGCTTCGCGGATCTTTTGAGCACAGATACGCAGTATTTT
CDR3: CASSFADLLSTDTQYF
V: TRBV5-4
J: TRBJ2-3
D: .
size: few

DNA: TGTGCCAGCAGTTTATTAGGGGGACTACGTTACAATGAGCAGTTCTTC
CDR3: CASSLLGGLRYNEQFF
V: TRBV28
J: TRBJ2-1
D: .
size: .

DNA: TGCGCCAGCAGCCAAGTGTCGGATATCAATGAAAAACTGTTTTTT
CDR3: CASSQVSDINEKLFF
V: TRBV4-1
J: TRBJ1-4
D: .
size: .

DNA: TGTGCCACCGCCCGACGGGGTGAGCAGTTCTTC
CDR3: CATARRGEQFF
V: TRBV15
J: TRBJ2-1
D: .
size: .

DNA: TGCGCCAGCAGCATTAGCGGGATTGACGAGCAGTACTTC
CDR3: CASSISGIDEQYF
V: TRBV5-1
J: TRBJ2-7
D: TRBD2
size: once

DNA: TGTGCCAGCAGCCACGGCCTCGGGACATTGAACACTGAAGCTTTCTTT
CDR3: CASSHGLGTLNTEAFF
V: TRBV4-2
J: TRBJ1-1
D: .
size: .

DNA: TGCAGCGTCGCTGACAGGTCTAACTATGGCTACACCTTC
CDR3: CSVADRSNYGYTF
V: TRBV29-1
J: TRBJ1-2
D: .
size: .

DNA: TGTGCCAGCAGTTCTCCTATTGGGACTAGCGGTCAGAGCTCCTACAATGAGCAGTTCTTC
CDR3: CASSSPIGTSGQSSYNEQFF
V: TRBV28
J: TRBJ2-1
D: TRBD2
size: .

DNA: TGTGCCAGTAGTATTAGCGGGGGACACCATCTTCCAGCGGAGCTGTTTTTT
CDR3: CASSISGGHHLPAELFF
V: TRBV19
J: TRBJ2-2
D: TRBD2
size: .

DNA: TGTGCCAGCAGCCAAGGAGGGGCTAGGAGCAATGAGCAGTTCTTC
CDR3: CASSQGGARSNEQFF
V: TRBV7-2
J: TRBJ2-1
D: .
size: few

DNA: TGTGCCAGCAGTAAAACAGGGCAAGGTGAGCAGTTCTTC
CDR3: CASSKTGQGEQFF
V: TRBV6-6
J: TRBJ2-1
D: .
size: .

DNA: TGCGCCAGCAGCCCTACAGGGGAAGCCTACAATGAGCAGTTCTTC
CDR3: CASSPTGEAYNEQFF
V: TRBV5-1
J: TRBJ2-1
D: TRBD1
size: .

DNA: TGTGCCAGCAGCCCTGCGGGCAGGGTGGACCAGTACTTC
CDR3: CASSPAGRVDQYF
V: TRBV7-2
J: TRBJ2-5
D: .
size: .

DNA: TGCAGTGCCCGGGGCAACACTGAAGCTTTCTTT
CDR3: CSARGNTEAFF
V: TRBV20-1
J: TRBJ1-1
D: .
size: .

DNA: TGCGCCAGCAGCGTTCAGTACTCTGGGGCCAACGTCCTGACTTTC
CDR3: CASSVQYSGANVLTF
V: TRBV5-1
J: TRBJ2-6
D: .
size: .

DNA: TGCGCCAGCAGCTTGTACCCAGGGGGGAACACCGGGGAGCTGTTTTTT
CDR3: CASSLYPGGNTGELFF
V: TRBV5-1
J: TRBJ2-2
D: TRBD1
size: few

DNA: TGTGCCAGCAGCTTAACGGGAGGGTATAATGAGCAGTTCTTC
CDR3: CASSLTGGYNEQFF
V: TRBV7-2
J: TRBJ2-1
D: TRBD2
size: .

DNA: TGTGCCAGCATCATCGCCCGGACAGGGCACAATGAGCAGTTCTTC
CDR3: CASIIARTGHNEQFF
V: TRBV2
J: TRBJ2-1
D: TRBD1
size: .

DNA: TGTGCCACCTACACCGGGACCTACTATGGCTACACCTTC
CDR3: CATYTGTYYGYTF
V: TRBV2
J: TRBJ1-2
D: .
size: few

DNA: TGTGCCAGCAGGTCGTACTACAATCAGCCCCAGCATTTT
CDR3: CASRSYYNQPQHF
V: TRBV27
J: TRBJ1-5
D: .
size: .

DNA: TGTGCCAGCAGTTTAAATCCAGCGGAGCCCAACAATGAGCAGTTCTTC
CDR3: CASSLNPAEPNNEQFF
V: TRBV28
J: TRBJ2-1
D: .
size: .

DNA: TGTGCCAGTAGCAGGACAGGGGTATCCATGAACACTGAAGCTTTCTTT
CDR3: CASSRTGVSMNTEAFF
V: TRBV19
J: TRBJ1-1
D: TRBD1
size: .

DNA: TGTGCCAGCAGTGACTCTTACCGGGAGATCGGCGAGCAGTACTTC
CDR3: CASSDSYREIGEQYF
V: TRBV6-4
J: TRBJ2-7
D: .
size: .

DNA: TGTGCCAGCAGCTCGCAGGGATTCTCGGTCAATGAGCAGTTCTTC
CDR3: CASSSQGFSVNEQFF
V: TRBV6-4
J: TRBJ2-1
D: .
size: .

DNA: TGTGACCGGACTACCGGCGACCACTATGGCTACACCTTC
CDR3: CDRTTGDHYGYTF
V: TRBV30
J: TRBJ1-2
D: .
size: once

DNA: TGTGCCAGCAGTTACTCGGCAGGGTTGAGCACTGAAGCTTTCTTT
CDR3: CASSYSAGLSTEAFF
V: TRBV6-5
J: TRBJ1-1
D: .
size: many

DNA: TGTGCCAGCAGTTTAAAAGGGAAATTCTACGAGCAGTACTTC
CDR3: CASSLKGKFYEQYF
V: TRBV27
J: TRBJ2-7
D: .
size: .

DNA: TGTGCCATCAGACCTAGCGACACTCCCTACAATGAGCAGTTCTTC
CDR3: CAIRPSDTPYNEQFF
V: TRBV10-3
J: TRBJ2-1
D: .
size: once

DNA: TGTGCCAGCAGCTTAGAAGAGGGACTCCCGCCGTTCTTC
CDR3: CASSLEEGLPPFF
V: TRBV11-3
J: TRBJ2-1
D: .
size: .

DNA: TGTGCCAGCAGCCCCCCCGGGAGTGAAGCTTTCTTT
CDR3: CASSPPGSEAFF
V: TRBV7-9
J: TRBJ1-1
D: .
size: .

DNA: TGTGCCAGCAGCTTTGGTTGGCGGGGTAACACTGAAGCTTTCTTT
CDR3: CASSFGWRGNTEAFF
V: TRBV5-6
J: TRBJ1-1
D: .
size: .

DNA: TGCGCCAGCAGCTCCTCTTCTGGCGGCTACAATGAGCAGTTCTTC
CDR3: CASSSSSGGYNEQFF
V: TRBV5-1
J: TRBJ2-1
D: .
size: .

DNA: TGTGCCAGCGGGGCGGGAGGGTGGAACGAGCAGTACTTC
CDR3: CASGAGGWNEQYF
V: TRBV6-6
J: TRBJ2-7
D: TRBD2
size: .

DNA: TGTGCCAGCAGCCCGGACAGGGTAGTGACCGGGGAGCTGTTTTTT
CDR3: CASSPDRVVTGELFF
V: TRBV11-2
J: TRBJ2-2
D: TRBD1
size: .

DNA: TGCGCCAGCAGCTATGACCATAGCACAGATACGCAGTATTTT
CDR3: CASSYDHSTDTQYF
V: TRBV5-1
J: TRBJ2-3
D: .
size: .

DNA: TGTGCCAGCAGTCACGCTCCAGGGGGAGGAGGTGAAAAACTGTTTTTT
CDR3: CASSHAPGGGGEKLFF
V: TRBV27
J: TRBJ1-4
D: TRBD1
size: .

DNA: TGTGCCAGCAGTTACGGTTTTAGCGGGAGTGTCTACGAGCAGTACTTC
CDR3: CASSYGFSGSVYEQYF
V: TRBV6-5
J: TRBJ2-7
D: TRBD2
size: few

DNA: TGTGCCAGCTCACCACAGGGGGGTAACACTGAAGCTTTCTTT
CDR3: CASSPQGGNTEAFF
V: TRBV18
J: TRBJ1-1
D: .
size: .

DNA: TGTGCCAGCAACGGGGAGCCTATACACTATGGCTACACCTTC
CDR3: CASNGEPIHYGYTF
V: TRBV6-4
J: TRBJ1-2
D: .
size: .

DNA: TGTGCCTGGAGTGTGGGAGGGACCAGGGTCGCAACCAAAAACATTCAGTACTTC
CDR3: CAWSVGGTRVATKNIQYF
V: TRBV30
J: TRBJ2-4
D: TRBD2
size: .

DNA: TGTGCCAGCAGTGGGGGACGGGGAGGGGATAGCAATCAGCCCCAGCATTTT
CDR3: CASSGGRGGDSNQPQHF
V: TRBV2
J: TRBJ1-5
D: .
size: .

DNA: TGTGCCAGCAGTGAAATCCCGGGACTAGCGGGGCTAAATGAGCAGTTCTTC
CDR3: CASSEIPGLAGLNEQFF
V: TRBV6-1
J: TRBJ2-1
D: TRBD2
size: .

DNA: TGCGCCAGCAGCCCCCCTAGCGGCACAGATACGCAGTATTTT
CDR3: CASSPPSGTDTQYF
V: TRBV5-1
J: TRBJ2-3
D: .
size: few

DNA: TGTGCCAGCAGTTATCAAAACATTCAGTACTTC
CDR3: CASSYQNIQYF
V: TRBV6-9
J: TRBJ2-4
D: .
size: .

DNA: TGTGCCAGCAGCCCCGAGACTAGCGGGATCTCCAATGAGCAGTTCTTC
CDR3: CASSPETSGISNEQFF
V: TRBV7-8
J: TRBJ2-1
D: TRBD2
size: .

DNA: TGTGCCAGCAGTCCCCGGGTCTATTATAGGGGTGAGCAGTTCTTC
CDR3: CASSPRVYYRGEQFF
V: TRBV28
J: TRBJ2-1
D: .
size: once

DNA: TGTGCCAGCAGTTCTAGTAGGGGTAGCTATGGCTACACCTTC
CDR3: CASSSSRGSYGYTF
V: TRBV5-6
J: TRBJ1-2
D: .
size: .

DNA: TGTGCCAGCAGTAACCGCCAGGGTCCCACTGAAGCTTTCTTT
CDR3: CASSNRQGPTEAFF
V: TRBV6-5
J: TRBJ1-1
D: .
size: .

DNA: TGTGCCAGCAGTGCGCAAAAAGGCAATCAGCCCCAGCATTTT
CDR3: CASSAQKGNQPQHF
V: TRBV7-6
J: TRBJ1-5
D: .
size: .

DNA: TGTGCCAGCAGCTTAGCTGGCGGGAGGTCCACCGGGGAGCTGTTTTTT
CDR3: CASSLAGGRSTGELFF
V: TRBV7-9
J: TRBJ2-2
D: TRBD2
size: .

DNA: TGTGCCAGCAGCACCACAGGGGGTTTCAGCACAGATACGCAGTATTTT
CDR3: CASSTTGGFSTDTQYF
V: TRBV7-3
J: TRBJ2-3
D: TRBD1
size: .

DNA: TGTGCCTGGAGAGAGACAGGGGGCGCGAGCAATCAGCCCCAGCATTTT
CDR3: CAWRETGGASNQPQHF
V: TRBV30
J: TRBJ1-5
D: TRBD1
size: .